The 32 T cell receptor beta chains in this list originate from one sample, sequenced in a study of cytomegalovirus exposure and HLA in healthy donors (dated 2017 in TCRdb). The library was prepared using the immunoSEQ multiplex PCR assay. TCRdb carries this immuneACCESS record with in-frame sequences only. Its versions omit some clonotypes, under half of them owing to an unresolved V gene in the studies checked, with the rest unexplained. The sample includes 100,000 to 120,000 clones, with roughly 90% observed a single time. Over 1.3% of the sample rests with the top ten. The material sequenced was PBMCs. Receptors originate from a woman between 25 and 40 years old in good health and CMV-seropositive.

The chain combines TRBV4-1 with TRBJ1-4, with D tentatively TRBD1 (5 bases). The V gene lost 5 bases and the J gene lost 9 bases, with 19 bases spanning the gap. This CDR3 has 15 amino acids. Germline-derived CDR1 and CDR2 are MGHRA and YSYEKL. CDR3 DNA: TGCGCCAGCAGCAAGGTGACAGTACGGAGCCAAAAACTGTTTTTT. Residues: CASSKVTVRSQKLFF.

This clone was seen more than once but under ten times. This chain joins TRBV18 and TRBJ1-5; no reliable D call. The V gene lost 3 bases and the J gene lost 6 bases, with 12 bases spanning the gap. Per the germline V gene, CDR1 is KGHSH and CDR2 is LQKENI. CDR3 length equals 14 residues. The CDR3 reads CASSPTPNSQPQHF. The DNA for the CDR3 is TGTGCCAGCTCACCCACCCCAAACAGTCAGCCCCAGCATTTT. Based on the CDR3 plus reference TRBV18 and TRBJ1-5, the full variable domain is NAGVMQNPRHLVRRRGQEARLRCSPMKGHSHVYWYRQLPEEGLKFMVYLQKENIIDESGMPKERFSAEFPKEGPSILRIQQVVRGDSAAYFCASSPTPNSQPQHFGDGTRLSIL.

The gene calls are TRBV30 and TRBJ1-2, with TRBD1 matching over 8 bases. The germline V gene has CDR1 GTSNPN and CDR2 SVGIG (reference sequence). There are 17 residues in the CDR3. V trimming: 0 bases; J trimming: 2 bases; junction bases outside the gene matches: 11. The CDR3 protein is CAWSVKETGAANYGYTF. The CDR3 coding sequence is TGTGCCTGGAGTGTCAAGGAGACAGGGGCCGCGAACTATGGCTACACCTTC.

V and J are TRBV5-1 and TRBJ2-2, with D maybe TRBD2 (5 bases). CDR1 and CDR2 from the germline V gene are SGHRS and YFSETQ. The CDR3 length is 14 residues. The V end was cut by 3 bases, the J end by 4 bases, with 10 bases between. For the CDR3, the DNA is TGCGCCAGCAGCTCCGGGGAAACCACCGGGGAGCTGTTTTTT. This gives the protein CASSSGETTGELFF.

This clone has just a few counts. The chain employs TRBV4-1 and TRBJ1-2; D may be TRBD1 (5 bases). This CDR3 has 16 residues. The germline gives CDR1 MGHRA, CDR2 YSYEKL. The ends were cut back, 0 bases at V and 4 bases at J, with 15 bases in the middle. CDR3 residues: CASSQDPAGKGYGYTF. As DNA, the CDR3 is TGCGCCAGCAGCCAAGATCCGGCAGGGAAGGGCTATGGCTACACCTTC.

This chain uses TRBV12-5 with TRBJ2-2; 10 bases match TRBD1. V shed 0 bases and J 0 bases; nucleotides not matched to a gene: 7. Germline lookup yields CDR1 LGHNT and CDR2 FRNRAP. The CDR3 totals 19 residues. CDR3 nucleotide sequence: TGTGCTAGTGGTTTGGTACTGGGACAGGGGAGTTCGAACACCGGGGAGCTGTTTTTT. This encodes CASGLVLGQGSSNTGELFF. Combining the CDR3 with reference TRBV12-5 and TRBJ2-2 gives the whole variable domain DARVTQTPRHKVTEMGQEVTMRCQPILGHNTVFWYRQTMMQGLELLAYFRNRAPLDDSGMPKDRFSAEMPDATLATLKIQPSEPRDSAVYFCASGLVLGQGSSNTGELFFGEGSRLTVL.

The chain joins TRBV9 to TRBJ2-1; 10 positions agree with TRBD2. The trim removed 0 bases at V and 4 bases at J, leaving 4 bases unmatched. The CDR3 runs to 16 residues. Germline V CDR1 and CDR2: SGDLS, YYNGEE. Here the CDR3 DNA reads TGTGCCAGCAGCGTAGGGACTAGCGGAGGGTACAATGAGCAGTTCTTC. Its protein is CASSVGTSGGYNEQFF.

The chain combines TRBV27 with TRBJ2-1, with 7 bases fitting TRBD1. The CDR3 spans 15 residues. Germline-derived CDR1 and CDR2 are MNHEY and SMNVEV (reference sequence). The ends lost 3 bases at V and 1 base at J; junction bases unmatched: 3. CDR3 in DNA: TGTGCCAGCAGTTTTAGGGACAGATCCTACAATGAGCAGTTCTTC. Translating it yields CASSFRDRSYNEQFF.

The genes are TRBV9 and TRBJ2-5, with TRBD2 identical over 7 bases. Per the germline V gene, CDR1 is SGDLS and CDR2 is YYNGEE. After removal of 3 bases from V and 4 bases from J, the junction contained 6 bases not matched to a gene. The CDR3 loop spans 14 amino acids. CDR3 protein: CASSAVGRGETQYF. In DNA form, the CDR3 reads TGTGCCAGCAGCGCGGTGGGGAGGGGAGAGACCCAGTACTTC.

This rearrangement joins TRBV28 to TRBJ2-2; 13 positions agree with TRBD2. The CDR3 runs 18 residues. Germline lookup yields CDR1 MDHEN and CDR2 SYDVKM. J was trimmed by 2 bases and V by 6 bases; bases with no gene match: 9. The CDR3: CASSPGLAGPINTGELFF. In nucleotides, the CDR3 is TGTGCCAGCAGCCCGGGACTAGCGGGACCCATTAACACCGGGGAGCTGTTTTTT.

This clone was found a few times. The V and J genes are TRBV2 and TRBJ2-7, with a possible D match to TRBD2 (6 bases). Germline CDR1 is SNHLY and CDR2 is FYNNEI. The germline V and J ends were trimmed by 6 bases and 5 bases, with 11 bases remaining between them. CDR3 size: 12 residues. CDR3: CASSLGGNEQYF. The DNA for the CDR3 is TGTGCCAGCAGCCTAGGAGGGAACGAGCAGTACTTC.

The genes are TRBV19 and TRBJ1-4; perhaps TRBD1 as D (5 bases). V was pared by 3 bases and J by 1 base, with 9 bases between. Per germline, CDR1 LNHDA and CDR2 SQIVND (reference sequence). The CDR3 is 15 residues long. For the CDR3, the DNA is TGTGCCAGTAGTATCGGAGGGGTAACTAATGAAAAACTGTTTTTT. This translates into CASSIGGVTNEKLFF.

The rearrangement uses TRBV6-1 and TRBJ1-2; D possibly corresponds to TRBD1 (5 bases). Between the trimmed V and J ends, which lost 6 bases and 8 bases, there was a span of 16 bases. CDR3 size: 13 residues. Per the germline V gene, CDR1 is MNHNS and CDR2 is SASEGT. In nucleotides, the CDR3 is TGTGCCAGCAGCCGCCTGGGGCCTTCGGGCTACACCTTC. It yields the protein CASSRLGPSGYTF.

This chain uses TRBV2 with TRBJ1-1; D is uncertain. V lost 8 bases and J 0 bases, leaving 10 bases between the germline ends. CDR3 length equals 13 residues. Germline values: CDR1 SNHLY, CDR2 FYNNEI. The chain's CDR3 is CASCLSLNTEAFF. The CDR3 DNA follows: TGTGCCAGCTGTCTATCATTGAACACTGAAGCTTTCTTT.

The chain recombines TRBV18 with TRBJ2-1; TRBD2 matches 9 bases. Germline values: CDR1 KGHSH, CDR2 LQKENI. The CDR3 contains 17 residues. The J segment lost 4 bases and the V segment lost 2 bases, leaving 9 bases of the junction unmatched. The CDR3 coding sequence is TGTGCCAGCTCACCAACGAGGAGCGGGAGGCTGTACAATGAGCAGTTCTTC. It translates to CASSPTRSGRLYNEQFF.

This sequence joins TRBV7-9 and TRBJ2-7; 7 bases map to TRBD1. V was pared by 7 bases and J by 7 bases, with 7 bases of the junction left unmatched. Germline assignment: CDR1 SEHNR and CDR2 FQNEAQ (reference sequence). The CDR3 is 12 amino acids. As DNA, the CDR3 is TGTGCCAGCACCGGCGGACAGGTTGAGCAGTACTTC. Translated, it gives CASTGGQVEQYF.

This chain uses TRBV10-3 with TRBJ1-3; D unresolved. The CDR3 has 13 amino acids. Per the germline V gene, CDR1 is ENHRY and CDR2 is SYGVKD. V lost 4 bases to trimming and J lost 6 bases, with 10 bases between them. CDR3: CAISAGETNTIYF. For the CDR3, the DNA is TGTGCCATCAGTGCGGGTGAGACAAACACCATATATTTT.

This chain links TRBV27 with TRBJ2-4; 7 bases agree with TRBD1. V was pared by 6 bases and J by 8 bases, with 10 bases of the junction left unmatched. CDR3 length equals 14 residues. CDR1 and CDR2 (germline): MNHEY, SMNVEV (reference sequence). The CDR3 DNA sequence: TGTGCCAGCAGCAGTCGACAGGGTGGGGACATTCAGTACTTC. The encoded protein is CASSSRQGGDIQYF.

The CDR3 loop is CASSQDPDIKKLFF. DNA for the CDR3: TGCGCCAGCAGCCAAGATCCAGACATAAAAAAACTGTTTTTT. The chain couples TRBV4-1 to TRBJ1-4, with unresolved D. In germline, CDR1 is MGHRA, CDR2 YSYEKL. The CDR3 has 14 residues. V gave up 0 bases and J gave up 9 bases, with 11 bases separating them.

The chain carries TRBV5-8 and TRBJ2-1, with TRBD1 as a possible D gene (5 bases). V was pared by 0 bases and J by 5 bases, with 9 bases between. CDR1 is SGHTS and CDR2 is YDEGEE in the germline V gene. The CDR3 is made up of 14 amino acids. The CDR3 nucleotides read TGTGCCAGCAGCTTGGAGGGGAACGACAATGAGCAGTTCTTC. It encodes CASSLEGNDNEQFF.

CDR3 region: CASSRSPTGEKTQYF. CDR3 bases: TGCGCCAGCAGCCGATCCCCGACAGGGGAGAAGACCCAGTACTTC. This chain uses TRBV4-3 with TRBJ2-5; 8 positions agree with TRBD1. Germline V gene sequence: CDR1 LGHNA, CDR2 YSLEER. J gave up 6 bases and V 4 bases, and 10 bases lay outside the gene matches. The CDR3 covers 15 residues.

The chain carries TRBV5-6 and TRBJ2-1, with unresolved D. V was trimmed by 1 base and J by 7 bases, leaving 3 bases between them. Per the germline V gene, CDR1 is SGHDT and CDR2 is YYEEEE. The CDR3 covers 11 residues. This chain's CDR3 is CASSLHNEQFF. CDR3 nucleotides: TGTGCCAGCAGCTTGCATAATGAGCAGTTCTTC.

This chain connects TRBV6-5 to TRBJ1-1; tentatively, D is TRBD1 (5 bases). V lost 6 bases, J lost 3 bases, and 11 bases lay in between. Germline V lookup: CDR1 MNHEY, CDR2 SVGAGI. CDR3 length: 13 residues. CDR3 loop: CASRGTGDTEAFF. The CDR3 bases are TGTGCCAGCAGGGGAACGGGGGACACTGAAGCTTTCTTT.

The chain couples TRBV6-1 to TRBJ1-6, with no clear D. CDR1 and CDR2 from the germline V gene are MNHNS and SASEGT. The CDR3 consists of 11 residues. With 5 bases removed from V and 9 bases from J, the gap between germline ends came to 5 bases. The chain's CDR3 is CASSYPSPLHF. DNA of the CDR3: TGTGCCAGCAGTTATCCTTCACCCCTCCACTTT.

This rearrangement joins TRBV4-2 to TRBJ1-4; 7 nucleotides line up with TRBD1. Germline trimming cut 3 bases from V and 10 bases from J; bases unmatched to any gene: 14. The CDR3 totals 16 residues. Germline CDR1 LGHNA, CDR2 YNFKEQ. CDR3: CASSQSPGGWGGKLFF. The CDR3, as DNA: TGTGCCAGCAGCCAGAGCCCAGGGGGGTGGGGCGGAAAACTGTTTTTT.

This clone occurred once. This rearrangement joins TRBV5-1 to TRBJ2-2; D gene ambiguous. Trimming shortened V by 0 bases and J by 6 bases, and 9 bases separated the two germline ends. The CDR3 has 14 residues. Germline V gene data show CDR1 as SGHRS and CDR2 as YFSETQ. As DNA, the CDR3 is TGCGCCAGCAGCTTGGTTGAGCTTTCCGGGGAGCTGTTTTTT. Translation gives CASSLVELSGELFF.

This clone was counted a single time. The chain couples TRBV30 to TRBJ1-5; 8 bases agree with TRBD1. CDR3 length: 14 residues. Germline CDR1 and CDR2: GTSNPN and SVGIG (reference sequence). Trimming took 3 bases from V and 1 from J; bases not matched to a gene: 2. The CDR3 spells CAWSTGGSNQPQHF. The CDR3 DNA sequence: TGTGCCTGGAGCACAGGGGGGAGCAATCAGCCCCAGCATTTT.

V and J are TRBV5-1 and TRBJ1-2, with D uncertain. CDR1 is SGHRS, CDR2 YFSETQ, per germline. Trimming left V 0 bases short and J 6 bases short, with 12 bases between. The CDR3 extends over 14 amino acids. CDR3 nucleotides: TGCGCCAGCAGCTTGGCGGGGAGGGCGGATGGCTACACCTTC. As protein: CASSLAGRADGYTF.

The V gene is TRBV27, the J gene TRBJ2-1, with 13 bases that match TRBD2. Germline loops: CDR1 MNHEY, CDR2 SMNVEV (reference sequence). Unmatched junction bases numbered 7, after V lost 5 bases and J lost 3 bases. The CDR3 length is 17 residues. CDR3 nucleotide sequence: TGTGCCAGCAGTCCGGCGGGACTAGCGGGGTACTACAATGAGCAGTTCTTC. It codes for CASSPAGLAGYYNEQFF.

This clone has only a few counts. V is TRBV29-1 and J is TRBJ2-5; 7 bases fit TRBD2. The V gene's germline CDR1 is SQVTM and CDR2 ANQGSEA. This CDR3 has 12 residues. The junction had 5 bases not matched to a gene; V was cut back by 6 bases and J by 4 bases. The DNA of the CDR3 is TGCAGCGTCGGACTAGTTTCAGAGACCCAGTACTTC. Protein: CSVGLVSETQYF.

This CDR3 reads CASRRTFSNQPQHF. The CDR3 coding sequence is TGCGCCAGCAGAAGGACATTTAGCAATCAGCCCCAGCATTTT. The chain uses TRBV10-1 and TRBJ1-5, with D possibly being TRBD1 (5 bases). Germline CDR1 reads WNHNN; CDR2 reads SYGVQD (reference sequence). Trimming shortened V by 6 bases and J by 0 bases, and 9 bases separated the two germline ends. CDR3 length equals 14 residues.

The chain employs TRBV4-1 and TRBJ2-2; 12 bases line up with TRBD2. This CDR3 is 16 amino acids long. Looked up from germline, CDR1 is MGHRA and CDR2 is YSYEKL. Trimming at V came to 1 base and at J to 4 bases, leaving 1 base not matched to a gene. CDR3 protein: CASSQVTSGGTGELFF. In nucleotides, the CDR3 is TGCGCCAGCAGCCAAGTGACTAGCGGGGGCACCGGGGAGCTGTTTTTT.